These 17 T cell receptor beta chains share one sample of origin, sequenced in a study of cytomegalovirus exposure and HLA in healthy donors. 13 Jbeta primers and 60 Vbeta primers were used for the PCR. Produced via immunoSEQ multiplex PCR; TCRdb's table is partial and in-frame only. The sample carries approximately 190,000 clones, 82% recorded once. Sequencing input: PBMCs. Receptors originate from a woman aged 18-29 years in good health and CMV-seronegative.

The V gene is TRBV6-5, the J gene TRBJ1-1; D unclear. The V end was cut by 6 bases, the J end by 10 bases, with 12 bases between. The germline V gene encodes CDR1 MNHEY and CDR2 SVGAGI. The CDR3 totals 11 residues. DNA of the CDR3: TGTGCCAGCAGCGGGGAACGGTCAGCTTTCTTT. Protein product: CASSGERSAFF.

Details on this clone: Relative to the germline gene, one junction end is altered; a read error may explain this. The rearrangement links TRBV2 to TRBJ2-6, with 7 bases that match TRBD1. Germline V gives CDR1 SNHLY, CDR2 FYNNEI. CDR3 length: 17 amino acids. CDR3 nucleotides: TGTGCCAGCACGACGGGACAGCTTACAACTGGGGCCAACGTCCCGACTTTC. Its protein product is CASTTGQLTTGANVPTF. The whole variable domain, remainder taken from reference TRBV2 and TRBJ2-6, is EPEVTQTPSHQVTQMGQEVILRCVPISNHLYFYWYRQILGQKVEFLVSFYNNEISEKSEIFDDQFSVERPDGSNFTLKIRSTKLEDSAMYFCASTTGQLTTGANVPTFGAGSRLTVL.

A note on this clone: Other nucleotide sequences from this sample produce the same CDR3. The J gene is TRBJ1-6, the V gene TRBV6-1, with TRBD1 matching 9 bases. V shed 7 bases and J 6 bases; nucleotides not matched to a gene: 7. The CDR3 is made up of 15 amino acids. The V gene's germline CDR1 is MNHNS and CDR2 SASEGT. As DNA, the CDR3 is TGTGCCAGCACCCTGTGGGGACAGGGTAATTCACCCCTCCACTTT. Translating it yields CASTLWGQGNSPLHF.

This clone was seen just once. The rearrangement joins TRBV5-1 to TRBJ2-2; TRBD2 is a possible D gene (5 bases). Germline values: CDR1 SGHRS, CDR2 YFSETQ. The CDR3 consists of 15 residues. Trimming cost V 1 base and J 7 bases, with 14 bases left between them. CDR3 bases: TGCGCCAGCAGCTTGACAACCGCGGGTAGCGGGGAGCTGTTTTTT. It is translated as CASSLTTAGSGELFF.

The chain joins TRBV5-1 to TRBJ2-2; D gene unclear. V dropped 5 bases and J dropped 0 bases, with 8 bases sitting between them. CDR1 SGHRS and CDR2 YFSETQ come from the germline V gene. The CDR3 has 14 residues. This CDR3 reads CASRQLTNTGELFF. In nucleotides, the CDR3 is TGCGCCAGCAGACAACTAACGAACACCGGGGAGCTGTTTTTT.

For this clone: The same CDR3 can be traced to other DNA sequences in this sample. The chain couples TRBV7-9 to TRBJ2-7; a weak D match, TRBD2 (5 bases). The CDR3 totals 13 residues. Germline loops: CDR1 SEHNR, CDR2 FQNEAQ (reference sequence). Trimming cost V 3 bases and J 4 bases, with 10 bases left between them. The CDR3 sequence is CASSFGGSYEQYF. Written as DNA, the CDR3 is TGTGCCAGCAGCTTCGGCGGGTCTTACGAGCAGTACTTC.

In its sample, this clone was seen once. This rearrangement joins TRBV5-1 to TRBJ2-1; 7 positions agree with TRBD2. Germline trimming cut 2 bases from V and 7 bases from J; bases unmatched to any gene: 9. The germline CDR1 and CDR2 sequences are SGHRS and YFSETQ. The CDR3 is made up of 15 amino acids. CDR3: CASSFFPGGLNEQFF. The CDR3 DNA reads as TGCGCCAGCAGCTTTTTTCCGGGAGGCTTAAATGAGCAGTTCTTC.

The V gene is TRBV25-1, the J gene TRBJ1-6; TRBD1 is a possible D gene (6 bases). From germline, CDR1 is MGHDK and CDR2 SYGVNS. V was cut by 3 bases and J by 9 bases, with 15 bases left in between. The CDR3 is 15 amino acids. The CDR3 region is CASSDKGGQVSPLHF. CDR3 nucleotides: TGTGCCAGCAGTGACAAAGGGGGTCAGGTTTCACCCCTCCACTTT.

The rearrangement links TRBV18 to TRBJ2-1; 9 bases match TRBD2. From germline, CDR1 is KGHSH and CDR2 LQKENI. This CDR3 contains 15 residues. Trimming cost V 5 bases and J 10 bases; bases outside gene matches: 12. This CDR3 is CASSARTAGGQEQFF. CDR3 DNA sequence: TGTGCCAGCTCAGCGCGGACAGCGGGAGGTCAGGAGCAGTTCTTC.

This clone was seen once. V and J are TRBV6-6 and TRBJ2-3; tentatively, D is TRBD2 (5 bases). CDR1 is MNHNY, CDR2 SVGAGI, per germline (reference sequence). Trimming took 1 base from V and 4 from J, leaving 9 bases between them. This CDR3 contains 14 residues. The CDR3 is CASSYWASPDTQYF. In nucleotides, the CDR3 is TGTGCCAGCAGTTACTGGGCTAGCCCAGATACGCAGTATTTT.

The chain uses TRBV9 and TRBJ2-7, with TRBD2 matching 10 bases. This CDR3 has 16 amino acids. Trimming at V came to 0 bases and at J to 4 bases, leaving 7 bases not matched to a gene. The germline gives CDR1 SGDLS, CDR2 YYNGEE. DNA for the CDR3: TGTGCCAGCAGCGTAGGCCTAGCGGGAGTTCTTTACGAGCAGTACTTC. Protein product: CASSVGLAGVLYEQYF.

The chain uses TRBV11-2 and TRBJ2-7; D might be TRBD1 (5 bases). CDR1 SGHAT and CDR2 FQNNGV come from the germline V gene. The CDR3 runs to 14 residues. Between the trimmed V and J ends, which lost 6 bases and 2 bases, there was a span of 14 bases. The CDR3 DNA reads TGTGCCAGCAGTTATGCCGTACAGGCCTACGAGCAGTACTTC. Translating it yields CASSYAVQAYEQYF.

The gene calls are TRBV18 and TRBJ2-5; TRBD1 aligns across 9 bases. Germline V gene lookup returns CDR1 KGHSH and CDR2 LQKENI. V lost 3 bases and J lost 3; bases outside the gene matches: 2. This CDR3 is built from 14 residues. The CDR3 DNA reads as TGTGCCAGCTCACCCCGGGACAGGGAAGAGACCCAGTACTTC. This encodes CASSPRDREETQYF. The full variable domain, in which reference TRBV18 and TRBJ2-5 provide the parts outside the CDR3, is NAGVMQNPRHLVRRRGQEARLRCSPMKGHSHVYWYRQLPEEGLKFMVYLQKENIIDESGMPKERFSAEFPKEGPSILRIQQVVRGDSAAYFCASSPRDREETQYFGPGTRLLVL.

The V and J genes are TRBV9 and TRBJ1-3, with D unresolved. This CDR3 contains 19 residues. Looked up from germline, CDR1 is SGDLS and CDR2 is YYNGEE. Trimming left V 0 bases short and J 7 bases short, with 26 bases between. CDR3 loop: CASSVAYAGAGAVTNTIYF. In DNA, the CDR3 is TGTGCCAGCAGCGTAGCATATGCTGGTGCGGGAGCTGTCACGAACACCATATATTTT.

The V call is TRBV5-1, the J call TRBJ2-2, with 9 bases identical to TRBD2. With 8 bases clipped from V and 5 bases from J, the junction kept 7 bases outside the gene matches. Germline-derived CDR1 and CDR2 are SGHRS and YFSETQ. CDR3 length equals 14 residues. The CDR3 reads CASTSAGGTGELFF. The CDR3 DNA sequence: TGCGCCAGTACCTCGGCGGGAGGGACCGGGGAGCTGTTTTTT.

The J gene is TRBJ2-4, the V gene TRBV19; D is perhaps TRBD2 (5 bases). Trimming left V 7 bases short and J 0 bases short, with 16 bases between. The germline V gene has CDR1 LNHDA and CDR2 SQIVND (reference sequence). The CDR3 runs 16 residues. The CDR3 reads CASTPIGGPAKNIQYF. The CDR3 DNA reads TGTGCCAGTACACCAATAGGAGGTCCAGCCAAAAACATTCAGTACTTC.

The chain's CDR3 is CASSLSLAGANSYNEQFF. In DNA, the CDR3 is TGTGCCAGCAGCTTAAGTCTAGCGGGGGCCAACTCCTACAATGAGCAGTTCTTC. The chain is built from TRBV7-7 and TRBJ2-1; 10 bases align to TRBD2. The V and J ends lost 2 bases and 0 bases, in that order; junction bases with no gene match: 7. The CDR3 sequence is 18 residues long. Germline V gene lookup returns CDR1 SSHAT and CDR2 FNYEAQ (reference sequence). The complete variable domain, with remaining parts taken from reference TRBV7-7 and TRBJ2-1, reads GAGVSQSPRYKVTKRGQDVTLRCDPISSHATLYWYQQALGQGPEFLTYFNYEAQPDKSGLPSDRFSAERPEGSISTLTIQRTEQRDSAMYRCASSLSLAGANSYNEQFFGPGTRLTVL.